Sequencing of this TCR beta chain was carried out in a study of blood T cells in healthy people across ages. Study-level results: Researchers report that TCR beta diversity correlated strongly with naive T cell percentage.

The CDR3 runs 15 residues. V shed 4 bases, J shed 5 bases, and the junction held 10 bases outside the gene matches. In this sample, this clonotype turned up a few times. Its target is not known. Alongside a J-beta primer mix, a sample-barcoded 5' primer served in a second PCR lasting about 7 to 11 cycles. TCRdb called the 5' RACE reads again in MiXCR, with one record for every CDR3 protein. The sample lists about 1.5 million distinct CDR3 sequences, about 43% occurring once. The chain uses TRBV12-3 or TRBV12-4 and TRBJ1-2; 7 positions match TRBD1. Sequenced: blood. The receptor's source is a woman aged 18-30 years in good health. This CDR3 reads CASSSRDSETYGYTF. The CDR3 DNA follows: TGTGCCAGCAGTTCTCGGGACAGCGAGACTTATGGCTACACCTTC.